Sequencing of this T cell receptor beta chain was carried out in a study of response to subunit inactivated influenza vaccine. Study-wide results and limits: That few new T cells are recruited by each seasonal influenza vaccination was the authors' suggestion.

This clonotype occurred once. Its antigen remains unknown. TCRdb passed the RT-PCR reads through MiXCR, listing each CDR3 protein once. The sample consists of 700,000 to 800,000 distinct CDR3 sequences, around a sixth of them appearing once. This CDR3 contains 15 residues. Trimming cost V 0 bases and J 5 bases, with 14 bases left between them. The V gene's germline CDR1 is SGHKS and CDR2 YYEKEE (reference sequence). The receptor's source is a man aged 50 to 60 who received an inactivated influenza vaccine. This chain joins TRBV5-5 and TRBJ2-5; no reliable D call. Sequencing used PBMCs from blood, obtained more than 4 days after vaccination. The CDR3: CASSLELQASETQYF. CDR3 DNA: TGTGCCAGCAGCTTGGAATTGCAGGCGTCGGAGACCCAGTACTTC.